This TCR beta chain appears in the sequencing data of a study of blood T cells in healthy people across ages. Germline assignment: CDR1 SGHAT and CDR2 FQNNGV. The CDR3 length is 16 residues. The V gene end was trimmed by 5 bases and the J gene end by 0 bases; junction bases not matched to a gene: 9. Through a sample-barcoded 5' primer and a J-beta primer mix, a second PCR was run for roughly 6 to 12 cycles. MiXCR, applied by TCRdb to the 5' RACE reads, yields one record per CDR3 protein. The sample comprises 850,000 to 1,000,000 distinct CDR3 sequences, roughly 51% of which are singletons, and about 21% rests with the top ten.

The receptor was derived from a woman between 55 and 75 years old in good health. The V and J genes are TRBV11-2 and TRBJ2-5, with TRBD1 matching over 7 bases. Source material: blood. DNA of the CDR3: TGTGCCAGCAGCGAGAGAAAGGGACAGCACCAAGAGACCCAGTACTTC. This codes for CASSERKGQHQETQYF.